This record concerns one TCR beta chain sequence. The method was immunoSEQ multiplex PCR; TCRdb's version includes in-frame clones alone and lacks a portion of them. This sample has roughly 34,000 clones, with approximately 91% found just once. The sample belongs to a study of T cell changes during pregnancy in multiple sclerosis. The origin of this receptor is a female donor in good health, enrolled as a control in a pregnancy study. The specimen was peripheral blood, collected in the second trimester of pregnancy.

The CDR3 loop is CASERGTYSNYEQYF. CDR3 nucleotide sequence: TGTGCCAGCGAGCGGGGAACGTACTCGAACTACGAGCAGTACTTC. The chain links TRBV6-6 to TRBJ2-7; 7 nucleotides match TRBD2. Germline V CDR1 and CDR2: MNHNY, SVGAGI (reference sequence). The CDR3 length is 15 residues. V shed 8 bases, J shed 3 bases, and the junction held 13 bases outside the gene matches.